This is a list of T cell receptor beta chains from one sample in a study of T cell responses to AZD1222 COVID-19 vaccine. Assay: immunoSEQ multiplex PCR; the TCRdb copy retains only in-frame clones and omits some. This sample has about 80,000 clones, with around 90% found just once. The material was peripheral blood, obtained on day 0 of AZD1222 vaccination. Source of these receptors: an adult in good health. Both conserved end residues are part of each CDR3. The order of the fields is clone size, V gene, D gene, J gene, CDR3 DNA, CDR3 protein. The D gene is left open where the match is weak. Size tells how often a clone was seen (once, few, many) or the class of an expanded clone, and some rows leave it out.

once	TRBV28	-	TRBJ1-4	TGTGCCAGCAGTTTAGGGGGGGCACGTGAAAAACTGTTTTTT	CASSLGGAREKLFF
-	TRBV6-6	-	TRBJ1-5	TGTGCCAGCAGTCCCGGGGGGGGTAATCAGCCCCAGCATTTT	CASSPGGGNQPQHF
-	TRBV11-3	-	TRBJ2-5	TGTGCCAGCAGCTTAGATCTGTTCGGGGCCCAGTACTTC	CASSLDLFGAQYF
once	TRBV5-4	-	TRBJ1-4	TGTGCCAGCAGCCCTATGCCGGGACGTTCGAATGAAAAACTGTTTTTT	CASSPMPGRSNEKLFF
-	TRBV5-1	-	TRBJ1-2	TGCGCCAGCAGCTTGGGGACGGTAAACTATGGCTACACCTTC	CASSLGTVNYGYTF
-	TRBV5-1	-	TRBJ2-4	TGCGCCAGCAGTCCTAACCCTGAAACAGGGAACAAAAACATTCAGTACTTC	CASSPNPETGNKNIQYF
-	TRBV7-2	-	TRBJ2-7	TGTGCCAGCAGCTTAGGTGCAGGCGCCGGAACCTACGAGCAGTACTTC	CASSLGAGAGTYEQYF
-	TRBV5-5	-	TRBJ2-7	TGTGCCAGCAGCTTATGGGGGATCTACGAGCAGTACTTC	CASSLWGIYEQYF
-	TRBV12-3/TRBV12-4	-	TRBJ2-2	TGTGCCAGCGCTTTGGCGAACACCGGGGAGCTGTTTTTT	CASALANTGELFF
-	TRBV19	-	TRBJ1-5	TGTGCCAGCACTAGTTACGGGGGTGGCAATGAGCCCCAGCATTTT	CASTSYGGGNEPQHF
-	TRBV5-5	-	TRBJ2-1	TGTGCCAGCTTTCACCGGACCGGCGCTGGGGATGAGCAGTTCTTC	CASFHRTGAGDEQFF
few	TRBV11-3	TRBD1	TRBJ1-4	TGTGCCAGCAGCCAGGGACAGGGGGCTTTTGAAAAACTGTTTTTT	CASSQGQGAFEKLFF
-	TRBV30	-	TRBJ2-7	TGTGCCTGGGATAGGGACGGCTTAACCTACGAGCAGTACTTC	CAWDRDGLTYEQYF
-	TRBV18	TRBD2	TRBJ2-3	TGTGCCAGCTCCGGACCTACGGGAGGGAGCACAGATACGCAGTATTTT	CASSGPTGGSTDTQYF
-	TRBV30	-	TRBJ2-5	TGTGCCTGGAGCCTTCGGACCCGGAGAGAGACCCAGTACTTC	CAWSLRTRRETQYF
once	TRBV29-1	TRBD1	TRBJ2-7	TGCAGCGTCAAAAGGACAGGGGGCTACAACGAGCAGTACTTC	CSVKRTGGYNEQYF
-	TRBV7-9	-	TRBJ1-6	TGTGCCAGCAGCCTCAGACAGAATAATTCACCCCTCCACTTT	CASSLRQNNSPLHF
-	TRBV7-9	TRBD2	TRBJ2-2	TGTGCCAGCAGCTTGGGACTAGCGGGAGGATTAACCGGGGAGCTGTTTTTT	CASSLGLAGGLTGELFF
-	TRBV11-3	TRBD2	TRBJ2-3	TGTGCCAGCAGCTTAGGGACTAGCGGGAGGACAGATACGCAGTATTTT	CASSLGTSGRTDTQYF
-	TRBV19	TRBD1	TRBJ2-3	TGTGCCAGTACCGGTGGGACAGGAGTAGTCACAGATACGCAGTATTTT	CASTGGTGVVTDTQYF
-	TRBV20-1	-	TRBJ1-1	TGCAGTGCTAGTGGGGATTTAAGACAGTCTGACACTGAAGCTTTCTTT	CSASGDLRQSDTEAFF
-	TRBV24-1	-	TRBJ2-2	TGTGCCACCAGTGACTCACTAGGCACGAACACCGGGGAGCTGTTTTTT	CATSDSLGTNTGELFF
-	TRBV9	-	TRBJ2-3	TGTGCCAGCAGCGTCGAACCGGGGGTCGCCGAGGTGTATTTT	CASSVEPGVAEVYF
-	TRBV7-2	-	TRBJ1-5	TGTGCCAGCAGCTTATCGGGAGGTCAGCCCCAGCATTTT	CASSLSGGQPQHF
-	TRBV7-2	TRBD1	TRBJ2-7	TGTGCCAGCAGCCTATACGGACAGGGGGTTAACGAGCAGTACTTC	CASSLYGQGVNEQYF
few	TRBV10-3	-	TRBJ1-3	TGTGCCATCAAAAAGGGACATTACGCTGGAAACACCATATATTTT	CAIKKGHYAGNTIYF
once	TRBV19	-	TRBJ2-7	TGTGCCAGTAGCTCCACGGCCACCGAGCAGTACTTC	CASSSTATEQYF
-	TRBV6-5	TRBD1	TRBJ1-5	TGTGCCAGCAGTCCCGACAGGGTCAGTCAGCCCCAGCATTTT	CASSPDRVSQPQHF
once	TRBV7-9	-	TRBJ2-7	TGTGCCAGCAGCTTGGGGGCCTCCGGCTACGAGCAGTACTTC	CASSLGASGYEQYF
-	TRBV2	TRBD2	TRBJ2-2	TGTGCCAGCACGACTAGCGGCCAACATGGCGGGGAGCTGTTTTTT	CASTTSGQHGGELFF
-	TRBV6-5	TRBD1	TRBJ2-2	TGTGCCAGCAGTTTCCTTGGACAGGCCGGGCTCCGGGAGCTGTTTTTT	CASSFLGQAGLRELFF
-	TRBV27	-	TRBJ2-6	TGTGCCAGCAGTTTCGGAGGTCCTGACGGGAGTTCGAAGACTGGGGCCAACGTCCTGACTTTC	CASSFGGPDGSSKTGANVLTF
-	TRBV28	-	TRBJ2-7	TGTGCCAGCAGTTTAGCGGGAATCGACTACGAGCAGTACTTC	CASSLAGIDYEQYF
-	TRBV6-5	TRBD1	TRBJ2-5	TGTGCCAGCAGTACGACAGGGGGGGTAGAGGAGACCCAGTACTTC	CASSTTGGVEETQYF